This T cell receptor (beta chain) was identified in a study of control samples from healthy donors and cancer patients. Here immunoSEQ multiplex PCR was the method, and the copy in TCRdb shows in-frame clones only, minus some. The sample lists roughly 50,000 clones, 94% seen once, with less than 4.5% in the top ten. Germline assignment: CDR1 ENHRY and CDR2 SYGVKD. V was shortened by 2 bases and J by 1 base, with 8 bases between the two germline ends. This CDR3 has 15 amino acids. The chain employs TRBV10-3 and TRBJ2-2; D gene unclear. This receptor was taken from a man aged 25-45 years in good health. The source material was blood. CDR3 region: CAISEPFGNTGELFF. CDR3 in DNA: TGTGCCATCAGTGAGCCGTTTGGGAACACCGGGGAGCTGTTTTTT.